The source of this T cell receptor beta chain is a study of cytomegalovirus exposure and HLA in healthy donors. Assay: immunoSEQ multiplex PCR; the TCRdb copy retains only in-frame clones and omits some. The sample yields roughly 43,000 clones, about 90% seen once. The CDR3 totals 15 residues. CDR1 is MDHEN, CDR2 SYDVKM, per germline. Trimming removed 5 bases from V and 4 bases from J; junction bases left unmatched: 8. This sequence originates from a man aged 18 to 29 in good health and CMV-seronegative. The specimen sequenced was PBMCs. The chain is built from TRBV28 and TRBJ1-2, with 9 bases aligning to TRBD1. CDR3 bases: TGTGCCAGCAGTCCGAACAGGGGGCGCGTCTATGGCTACACCTTC. It translates to CASSPNRGRVYGYTF.